The 3 T cell receptor beta chains in this list originate from one sample, sequenced in a study of blood T cell repertoires in COVID-19. Sequenced by immunoSEQ multiplex PCR; TCRdb stores in-frame clones only, minus some. The sample lists some 140,000 clones; around 85% were seen once. The sample consisted of peripheral blood. The receptor set was obtained from a man aged 60 to 69 with COVID-19, enrolled during active disease.

The chain links TRBV20-1 to TRBJ1-1; 7 bases align to TRBD1. J was trimmed by 4 bases and V by 3 bases; bases with no gene match: 8. This CDR3 contains 14 residues. Germline CDR1 DFQATT, CDR2 SNEGSKA (reference sequence). The CDR3 DNA reads as TGCAGTGCTAGTCTTGGGACAGCCACCACTGAAGCTTTCTTT. As protein: CSASLGTATTEAFF.

The count of this clone is one. V gene TRBV28 combines with J gene TRBJ1-5, with 8 bases lining up with TRBD1. Germline trimming cut 1 base from V and 1 base from J; bases unmatched to any gene: 3. This CDR3 comprises 16 residues. Germline loops: CDR1 MDHEN, CDR2 SYDVKM. The CDR3 spells CASSLSRDRSNQPQHF. The CDR3 DNA follows: TGTGCCAGCAGTTTATCCCGGGACAGGAGCAATCAGCCCCAGCATTTT.

This rearrangement joins TRBV6-5 to TRBJ2-1; 12 bases align to TRBD2. The CDR3 runs 15 residues. Per the germline V gene, CDR1 is MNHEY and CDR2 is SVGAGI. The V segment lost 7 bases and the J segment 8 bases; nucleotides outside the gene matches: 9. The CDR3 protein is CASIRPGLAGDEQFF. DNA of the CDR3: TGTGCCAGCATCCGACCGGGACTAGCGGGCGATGAGCAGTTCTTC.